Shown below are 5 T cell receptor beta chains from a single sample sequenced in a study of beta chain features in type 1 diabetes. Expressed TCRB transcripts got sequenced, as all isolated RNA was reverse transcribed. Data came from immunoSEQ multiplex PCR; TCRdb stores just in-frame clones and leaves some out. The sample lists 300,000 to 350,000 clones, roughly 12% occurring once. For these TCRs, the target antigens are not known. Study-wide results and limits: TCRB CDR3s from Type 1 diabetes patients were moderately but significantly shorter in all four CD4+ subsets.

Input material: naive CD4+ T cells from blood. The receptors were gathered from a young woman with type 1 diabetes.

The chain is built from TRBV11-3 and TRBJ2-3; 14 bases map to TRBD2. Per the germline V gene, CDR1 is SGHNT and CDR2 is YENEEA. The V and J ends lost 5 bases and 1 base, in that order; junction bases with no gene match: 8. The CDR3 is made up of 18 amino acids. CDR3 nucleotide sequence: TGTGCCAGCAGCCTTAGGACTAGCGGGAGGAGACGCACAGATACGCAGTATTTT. Amino acids: CASSLRTSGRRRTDTQYF.

This sequence joins TRBV27 and TRBJ2-3, with TRBD2 matching over 7 bases. The CDR3 sequence is 14 residues long. The ends lost 2 bases at V and 5 bases at J; junction bases unmatched: 4. Germline CDR1 and CDR2: MNHEY and SMNVEV (reference sequence). The CDR3, as DNA: TGTGCCAGCAGTTTAGGGAGGGCCAAAGATACGCAGTATTTT. It specifies CASSLGRAKDTQYF.

This clone was detected only a few times. This chain connects TRBV6-1 to TRBJ2-7; no clear D. The CDR3 is 9 residues long. The germline V gene has CDR1 MNHNS and CDR2 SASEGT. The CDR3 sequence is CAPPRKQYV. The CDR3 bases are TGTGCTCCGCCGCGGAAGCAGTACGTC.

The J gene is TRBJ1-1, the V gene TRBV11-2; D unclear. V was trimmed by 1 base and J by 6 bases, leaving 6 bases between them. The CDR3 loop spans 12 amino acids. Germline CDR1 SGHAT, CDR2 FQNNGV. The CDR3 DNA reads as TGTGCCAGCAGCTTAGCCGGGGCTGAAGCTTTCTTT. This encodes CASSLAGAEAFF.

The genes are TRBV28 and TRBJ1-2, with 7 nucleotides matching TRBD1. The CDR3 contains 13 residues. V lost 5 bases and J lost 4; bases outside the gene matches: 4. Germline lookup yields CDR1 MDHEN and CDR2 SYDVKM. CDR3 sequence (DNA): TGTGCCAGCAGTCGACAGGGCCCCTATGGCTACACCTTC. Protein sequence: CASSRQGPYGYTF.